This is a list of T cell receptor beta chains from one sample in a study of technical replicates of blood from a handful of donors. Only in-frame clones appear in the TCRdb table, and some are missing; sequencing was by immunoSEQ multiplex PCR. The sample shows some 70,000 clones, about 97% of them seen only once. Material: T cells isolated from PBMCs. Receptors originate from a human donor in good health. Both conserved end residues are part of each CDR3. Each record gives: clone size, D gene, V gene, J gene, CDR3 DNA, CDR3 protein. D genes are given only for firm matches. Not every row has a clone size; where given, it reads once, few, many or a size class.

NA	TRBD2	TRBV27	TRBJ2-7	TGTGCCAGCAGTCAATCGACTAGCGGGAGTTACGAGCAGTACTTC	CASSQSTSGSYEQYF
NA	TRBD1	TRBV27	TRBJ1-2	TGTGCCAGCAGTTTATCCCCGGGACAGGGGACCGGCTACACCTTC	CASSLSPGQGTGYTF
NA	NA	TRBV2	TRBJ1-1	TGTGCCAGCAGTGATACGGTCACTGAAGCTTTCTTT	CASSDTVTEAFF
NA	NA	TRBV29-1	TRBJ2-7	TGCAGCGTTGAAGGCGGGTTGTCCTACGAGCAGTACTTC	CSVEGGLSYEQYF
NA	TRBD1	TRBV10-3	TRBJ1-1	TGTGCCATCAGTGAGTCGAACAGGGGGCGAGCTTTCTTT	CAISESNRGRAFF
NA	NA	TRBV10-1	TRBJ2-5	TGCGCCAGCAGTGAGTTATCCGGGGTTGCCCAAGAGACCCAGTACTTC	CASSELSGVAQETQYF
NA	NA	TRBV7-9	TRBJ1-4	TGTGCCAGCAGCTTAGTAATTGAGTCGGAAAAACTGTTTTTT	CASSLVIESEKLFF
NA	NA	TRBV10-2	TRBJ1-1	TGCGCCAGCTCACGGGGGGACAACACTGAAGCTTTCTTT	CASSRGDNTEAFF
NA	TRBD2	TRBV7-2	TRBJ2-7	TGTGCCAGCAGTCTAGCGGGAGGGACCTACGAGCAGTACTTC	CASSLAGGTYEQYF
NA	NA	TRBV28	TRBJ1-2	TGTGCCAGCAGTTACAGCTATGGCTACACCTTC	CASSYSYGYTF
once	NA	TRBV10-3	TRBJ2-7	TGTGCCATCAGTGAGTCAACGGGGATGGGATACGAGCAGTACTTC	CAISESTGMGYEQYF
NA	NA	TRBV11-2	TRBJ2-7	TGTGCCAGCAGCTCCACAGGGAACGAGCAGTACTTC	CASSSTGNEQYF
NA	NA	TRBV6-5	TRBJ2-7	TGTGCCAGCAGGAAAGAGGGCTACCCTGCCTACGAGCAGTACTTC	CASRKEGYPAYEQYF
NA	NA	TRBV5-1	TRBJ2-4	TGCGCCAGCAGCCTTGGAGATTCTAGCCAAGGCATTCAGTACTTC	CASSLGDSSQGIQYF
NA	TRBD2	TRBV9	TRBJ2-1	TGTGCCAGCAGCGTAGACAGCGGGAGCTCCTACAATGAGCAGTTCTTC	CASSVDSGSSYNEQFF
once	NA	TRBV28	TRBJ2-7	TGTGCCAGCAGTTTAGCGGGACCCTACGAGCAGTACTTC	CASSLAGPYEQYF
NA	TRBD2	TRBV11-2	TRBJ2-1	TGTGCCAGCAGCTTGGATAAGCGGGAGGGCCGGTACAATGAGCAGTTCTTC	CASSLDKREGRYNEQFF
NA	NA	TRBV6-5	TRBJ2-7	TGTGCCAGCAAAGGACAGTCCTACGAGCAGTACTTC	CASKGQSYEQYF
NA	TRBD2	TRBV13	TRBJ2-3	TGTGCCAGCAGCCCGGGACTAGATTACACAGATACGCAGTATTTT	CASSPGLDYTDTQYF
NA	NA	TRBV11-3	TRBJ2-1	TGTGCCAGCAGCTTATGGTCAGGGGCATATGAGCAGTTCTTC	CASSLWSGAYEQFF
once	TRBD2	TRBV27	TRBJ2-3	TGTGCCAGCAGTTTCTCGCTCTCCGGGACTACGCCAACAGATACGCAGTATTTT	CASSFSLSGTTPTDTQYF
NA	NA	TRBV6-1	TRBJ2-7	TGTGCCAGCAGTGAACTAGCGGGACAGGTCTACGAGCAGTACTTC	CASSELAGQVYEQYF
NA	TRBD1	TRBV9	TRBJ1-2	TGTGCCAGCAGCCCCCGGACAGGGCATGGCTACACCTTC	CASSPRTGHGYTF
NA	TRBD1	TRBV13	TRBJ2-7	TGTGCCAGCAGCCCACAGGGGACCCTCCACTCCTACGAGCAGTACTTC	CASSPQGTLHSYEQYF
NA	TRBD2	TRBV11-1	TRBJ2-7	TGTGCCAGCAGCTTACGGGCGGGAGCAACCTACGAGCAGTACTTC	CASSLRAGATYEQYF
NA	TRBD1	TRBV4-1	TRBJ1-1	TGCGCCAGCAGCCAGCTACAGGGGGTGAACACTGAAGCTTTCTTT	CASSQLQGVNTEAFF
NA	NA	TRBV20-1	TRBJ2-2	TGCAGTGCTAGGACAGCCGGGGAGCTGTTTTTT	CSARTAGELFF
NA	TRBD1	TRBV9	TRBJ2-1	TGTGCCAGCAGCGTGACGGGACAGGGTGGGTATGAGCAGTTCTTC	CASSVTGQGGYEQFF
NA	NA	TRBV28	TRBJ1-1	TGTGCCAGCAGTTTATTGACAATGGGTATACCTGAAGCTTTCTTT	CASSLLTMGIPEAFF
NA	NA	TRBV30	TRBJ1-1	TGTGCCTGGAGAAAGGGGCAGATGAACACTGAAGCTTTCTTT	CAWRKGQMNTEAFF
NA	NA	TRBV7-3	TRBJ2-3	TGTGCCAGCAGCGTTTTAGGGGCCGGTACAGATACGCAGTATTTT	CASSVLGAGTDTQYF
NA	NA	TRBV11-2	TRBJ2-7	TGTGCCAGCAGCTTAGGTTTTAGTGGCGAGCAGTACTTC	CASSLGFSGEQYF
NA	TRBD1	TRBV5-1	TRBJ1-3	TGCGCCAGCAGCACGACAGGGAACTCTGGAAACACCATATATTTT	CASSTTGNSGNTIYF
NA	NA	TRBV12-5	TRBJ1-5	TGTGCTAGTGGTTTGCTCATGGACGGGAATAATCAGCCCCAGCATTTT	CASGLLMDGNNQPQHF
NA	NA	TRBV7-2	TRBJ1-3	TGTGCCAGCAGCTTAGACGGCGGCTCTGGAAACACCATATATTTT	CASSLDGGSGNTIYF
NA	NA	TRBV7-3	TRBJ2-7	TGTGCCAGCAGCTTATCTCACCGGGGGGAGCAGTACTTC	CASSLSHRGEQYF
NA	NA	TRBV6-6	TRBJ1-4	TGTGCCAGCAGTTCGTCAGGTTTTCACAATTTT	CASSSSGFHNF
NA	NA	TRBV11-2	TRBJ2-5	TGTGCCAGCAGCCCAGGCGGACTTTACCAAGAGACCCAGTACTTC	CASSPGGLYQETQYF
NA	NA	TRBV19	TRBJ1-1	TGTGCCAGTAGTTCTGCGACTCAAAAAGCTTTCTTT	CASSSATQKAFF
NA	NA	TRBV30	TRBJ1-5	TGTGCCTGGAAACGGCAGGGGCTTGAGCAGCCCCAGCATTTT	CAWKRQGLEQPQHF
NA	TRBD2	TRBV6-4	TRBJ2-3	TGTGCCAGCAGTGACTCGTTCCTAGCGGGAGGCCCAGATACGCAGTATTTT	CASSDSFLAGGPDTQYF
NA	TRBD1	TRBV28	TRBJ1-1	TGTGCCAGCAGTCCGACCGGGACAGGGCTCCTAAACACTGAAGCTTTCTTT	CASSPTGTGLLNTEAFF
NA	TRBD1	TRBV6-5	TRBJ1-2	TGTGCCAGCAGTAAGGACAGGGGCCACCGGGGGGGCTACACCTTC	CASSKDRGHRGGYTF
NA	TRBD1	TRBV5-6	TRBJ1-1	TGTGCCAGCAGCTTCTTAACAGGGGACAACACTGAAGCTTTCTTT	CASSFLTGDNTEAFF
NA	TRBD1	TRBV5-6	TRBJ1-2	TGTGCCAGCAGCCAGGACAGGCGCCATGGCTACACCTTC	CASSQDRRHGYTF
NA	TRBD2	TRBV27	TRBJ2-2	TGTGCCAGCGGGACTAGCGGGAGAGCCGGGGAGCTGTTTTTT	CASGTSGRAGELFF
NA	TRBD1	TRBV5-8	TRBJ2-7	TGTGCCACCTTTACACCGGGACAGGGACTCTACGAGCAGTACTTC	CATFTPGQGLYEQYF
once	TRBD1	TRBV7-9	TRBJ1-1	TGTGCCAGCAGCTTAGGGACAGGAGACACTGAAGCTTTCTTT	CASSLGTGDTEAFF
NA	NA	TRBV7-6	TRBJ2-1	TGTGCCAGCAGCTTAGGCGGGGAGTCCAATGAGCAGTTCTTC	CASSLGGESNEQFF